These 9 T cell receptor beta chains share one sample of origin, sequenced in a study of T-cell reconstitution after alpha-beta-depleted transplantation in children (dated by TCRdb to about 2016). Libraries were made using PCR. The reads were generated on an Illumina HiSeq 2500. Molecular barcoding was employed in the preparation of TCR libraries, with unique molecular identifiers being used to normalize TCRbeta repertoire quantification. TCRdb redid the processing of the public reads, applying fastp at Q25 and MiXCR, and retained in-frame beta chains. Entries are consolidated by CDR3 protein sequence, retaining the most common genes and DNA. The sample table contains 250,000 to 300,000 distinct CDR3 sequences; only one count was recorded for 10% of them. Jointly, the top ten make up over 6% of the sample. The sample's treatment or condition label, in plain terms: allogeneic hematopoietic cell transplantation with graft depleted of TCRalphabeta T cells and CD19 B cells.

The sequencing used PBMCs, collected before TCRalphabeta/CD19-depleted stem cell transplant. All receptors derive from a boy in the first two years of life with acute myeloid leukemia, due to receive a stem cell transplant.

This clonotype was seen ten or more times. The J gene is TRBJ2-2, the V gene TRBV7-7; D gene ambiguous. This CDR3 is 16 amino acids long. Trimming left V 5 bases short and J 2 bases short, with 15 bases between. From germline, CDR1 is SSHAT and CDR2 FNYEAQ (reference sequence). The CDR3 sequence: CASSLLRAENTGELFF. In nucleotides, the CDR3 is TGTGCCAGCAGCCTTCTACGGGCGGAAAACACCGGGGAGCTGTTTTTT.

This clonotype was detected ten times or more. The gene calls are TRBV12-3 or TRBV12-4 and TRBJ1-1; the D is unclear. V lost 1 base and J 3 bases, leaving 9 bases between the germline ends. The CDR3 runs to 14 residues. This chain's CDR3 is CASSLGGRYTEAFF. As DNA, the CDR3 is TGTGCCAGCAGTTTAGGGGGTCGTTACACTGAAGCTTTCTTT.

This clonotype was detected only a few times. J is TRBJ2-5 and V is TRBV2; D not certain. This CDR3 has 13 residues. Germline CDR1 SNHLY, CDR2 FYNNEI. The V and J ends lost 5 bases and 5 bases respectively, with 12 bases between them. In DNA form, the CDR3 reads TGTGCCAGCAGTCGCTCTTGGCAGGAGACCCAGTACTTC. Residues: CASSRSWQETQYF.

This clonotype was counted many times. V is TRBV20-1 and J is TRBJ2-2, with TRBD2 identical over 10 bases. CDR1 is DFQATT and CDR2 is SNEGSKA in the germline V gene (reference sequence). V shed 6 bases, J shed 5 bases, and the junction held 6 bases outside the gene matches. This CDR3 has 14 residues. CDR3 residues: CSAWSGRGTGELFF. DNA of the CDR3: TGCAGTGCGTGGAGCGGGAGGGGGACCGGGGAGCTGTTTTTT.

This clonotype appeared many times. J is TRBJ2-7 and V is TRBV28; D assignment may be TRBD1 or TRBD2 (6 bases each). V gave up 10 bases and J gave up 3 bases, with 19 bases separating them. The CDR3 runs to 14 residues. Germline loops: CDR1 MDHEN, CDR2 SYDVKM. The CDR3 is CATLKPRGGYEQYF. CDR3 DNA: TGTGCCACGTTGAAGCCCAGGGGAGGCTACGAGCAGTACTTC.

This clonotype came up many times. The chain couples TRBV27 to TRBJ2-3; 7 nucleotides align to TRBD1. Looked up from germline, CDR1 is MNHEY and CDR2 is SMNVEV (reference sequence). CDR3 length: 15 residues. Trimming at V came to 5 bases and at J to 2 bases, leaving 7 bases not matched to a gene. The CDR3 sequence is CASSVLRGYTDTQYF. As DNA, the CDR3 is TGTGCCAGCAGTGTCCTCAGGGGGTACACAGATACGCAGTATTTT.

Only a few counts were recorded for this clonotype. V gene TRBV12-3 or TRBV12-4 combines with J gene TRBJ1-3; 10 bases line up with TRBD1. Trimming removed 1 base from V and 4 bases from J; junction bases left unmatched: 10. The CDR3 spans 18 residues. CDR3 protein: CASSLGDRGRREGNTIYF. CDR3 sequence (DNA): TGTGCCAGCAGTTTAGGGGACAGGGGCCGCCGCGAGGGAAACACCATATATTTT.

The chain recombines TRBV7-6 with TRBJ2-6; either TRBD1 or TRBD2 may supply D (5 bases each). V lost 0 bases, J lost 4 bases, and 7 bases lay in between. CDR1 SGHVS and CDR2 FNYEAQ come from the germline V gene. The CDR3 consists of 15 residues. This chain's CDR3 is CASSLAGVGANVLTF. Here the CDR3 DNA reads TGTGCCAGCAGCTTAGCGGGGGTAGGGGCCAACGTCCTGACTTTC.

This clonotype was detected ten times or more. The rearrangement uses TRBV9 and TRBJ2-1; 13 bases match TRBD2. V lost 6 bases to trimming and J lost 5 bases; unmatched junction nucleotides: 5. Germline CDR1 reads SGDLS; CDR2 reads YYNGEE. The CDR3 is 15 amino acids. The CDR3 loop is CASNVGTSGDNEQFF. CDR3 bases: TGTGCCAGCAACGTTGGGACTAGCGGGGACAATGAGCAGTTCTTC. The variable domain in full, completed from reference TRBV9 and TRBJ2-1, reads DSGVTQTPKHLITATGQRVTLRCSPRSGDLSVYWYQQSLDQGLQFLIQYYNGEERAKGNILERFSAQQFPDLHSELNLSSLELGDSALYFCASNVGTSGDNEQFFGPGTRLTVL.